This entry lists 4 T cell receptor beta chains sequenced from one sample in a study of shared clonotypes between healthy human individuals. Method: immunoSEQ multiplex PCR; TCRdb's copy keeps in-frame clones and lacks some. The sample shows 850,000 to 1,200,000 clones, around 76% of them seen only once. The source material was memory CD4+ T cells sorted from blood. Subset given: CD45RA-negative fraction. The receptors come from a man aged 18 to 35 in good health.

This chain connects TRBV12-5 to TRBJ2-3; a weak D match, TRBD2 (6 bases). Between the trimmed V and J ends, which lost 5 bases and 3 bases, there was a span of 12 bases. Germline lookup yields CDR1 LGHNT and CDR2 FRNRAP. This CDR3 spans 14 amino acids. The CDR3 protein is CASGPGLMTDTQYF. The CDR3 DNA sequence: TGTGCTAGTGGTCCGGGACTGATGACAGATACGCAGTATTTT.

This clone was picked up a small number of times. The chain uses TRBV6-5 and TRBJ2-7, with D perhaps TRBD1 or TRBD2 (6 bases each). V dropped 0 bases and J dropped 9 bases, with 15 bases sitting between them. The germline V gene encodes CDR1 MNHEY and CDR2 SVGAGI. The CDR3 has 14 residues. Written as DNA, the CDR3 is TGTGCCAGCAGTTACTCCGGGGGCCGCGTTGTGCAGTACTTC. Amino acids: CASSYSGGRVVQYF.

This clone has only one observation. The chain carries TRBV19 and TRBJ2-1, with D maybe TRBD1 (5 bases). Germline CDR1 LNHDA, CDR2 SQIVND (reference sequence). Trimming left V 5 bases short and J 7 bases short, with 18 bases between. The CDR3 contains 15 residues. The CDR3 nucleotides are TGTGCCAGTAGTTTTAGGGGCAGACTGTGGAATGAGCAGTTCTTC. Its protein product is CASSFRGRLWNEQFF.

This chain joins TRBV7-7 and TRBJ2-2; a weak D match, TRBD1 (7 bases). This CDR3 is 15 amino acids long. CDR1 is SSHAT, CDR2 FNYEAQ, per germline (reference sequence). CDR3 DNA: TGTGCTAGCGGACTGACAGGGTCCAACACCGGGGAGCTGTTTTTT. The encoded protein is CASGLTGSNTGELFF.